This T cell receptor (beta chain) was documented in a study of control samples from healthy donors and cancer patients. Assay used: immunoSEQ multiplex PCR; TCRdb lists only in-frame clones, some missing. The sample has 150,000 to 200,000 clones, around 89% seen once. The TCR sequence derives from a woman aged 50 to 60 in good health. Sample: blood.

For the CDR3, the DNA is TGCAGTACGGGACGGGGCTACGAGCAGTACTTC. This encodes CSTGRGYEQYF. The rearrangement links TRBV20-1 to TRBJ2-7; D is tentatively TRBD1 or TRBD2 (5 bases each). Trimming pared 8 bases from V and 3 bases from J, leaving 11 bases between. The CDR3 spans 11 residues. The V gene's germline CDR1 is DFQATT and CDR2 SNEGSKA (reference sequence).